The clone carrying this T cell receptor (beta chain) occurred once. The data are from a study of blood T cell repertoires in COVID-19. In the study overall: The samples span acute and convalescent COVID-19 from the United States, Italy and Spain. From T cells, B-cell-depleted T cells, or PBMCs came the material, which was cDNA or gDNA.

In the authors' workflow: Reference gene primer amplification in the assay estimated nucleated cell counts. Assay used: immunoSEQ multiplex PCR; TCRdb lists only in-frame clones, some missing. D and trimming come from the DNA, and the V and J calls and clone size come from that table. This sample has under 150,000 clones, with more than 75% found just once. Trimming removed 2 bases from V and 5 bases from J, with 19 bases in between. There are 17 residues in the CDR3. Germline V gene lookup returns CDR1 LGHNA and CDR2 YSLEER. V and J are TRBV4-3 and TRBJ2-1, with D possibly TRBD2 on 6 matching bases. The TCR originated in a woman aged 40 to 50 with acute or convalescent COVID-19. Source material: peripheral blood. The chain's CDR3 is CASSQKVWGTDNNEQFF. CDR3 DNA sequence: TGCGCCAGCAGCCAAAAGGTATGGGGGACTGATAACAATGAGCAGTTCTTC.